This entry is about one TCR beta chain. This record belongs to a study of blood T cell repertoires in COVID-19. The germline V and J ends were trimmed by 4 bases and 5 bases, with 6 bases remaining between them. The germline gives CDR1 SNHLY, CDR2 FYNNEI. There are 11 residues in the CDR3. Under the authors' procedure: Cell counts per sample came from amplifying reference gene primers. Profiled with immunoSEQ multiplex PCR; TCRdb holds only in-frame clones, not every one. The V and J calls and clone size were taken over from that table, and D and trimming were inferred from the DNA. The repertoire holds over 45,000 clones, with roughly 91% as singletons.

The J gene is TRBJ2-7, the V gene TRBV2; D unresolved. This sequence was found in a man aged 50-59 years with active COVID-19. Sequencing used peripheral blood. The CDR3, as DNA: TGTGCCAGCAGTGCCTATCACGAGCAGTACTTC. Translating gives CASSAYHEQYF.